This T cell receptor (beta chain) was captured in a study of early T cells in non-severe SARS-CoV-2 infection. Study as a whole: Sequencing used unsorted whole-blood bulk RNA, so chains lack pairing. Study findings and constraints: Reliance on VDJdb matching favored anti-spike CD8 responses; private and CD4 specificities were missed.

Attachment of unique molecular identifiers to individual cDNA molecules was performed. TCRdb recomputed calls from the 5' RACE reads with MiXCR, one row per CDR3 protein. Of fewer than 70,000 distinct CDR3 sequences listed, roughly an eighth were seen once; the top ten hold 2.5% to 3%. This clonotype has at least ten counts. Its antigen is not identified. This receptor was taken from an adult who was a healthcare worker with PCR-confirmed SARS-CoV-2 infection or an uninfected control (not recorded which). Sequenced sample: whole blood.

The CDR3 loop is CANLCRGQSDSNQPQHF. As DNA, the CDR3 is TGTGCCAACCTTTGCCGGGGACAGTCCGATAGCAATCAGCCCCAGCATTTT. The genes are TRBV19 and TRBJ1-5; TRBD1 matches 7 bases. The CDR3 is made up of 17 amino acids. The V gene's germline CDR1 is LNHDA and CDR2 SQIVND (reference sequence). V shed 10 bases, J shed 0 bases, and the junction held 15 bases outside the gene matches.